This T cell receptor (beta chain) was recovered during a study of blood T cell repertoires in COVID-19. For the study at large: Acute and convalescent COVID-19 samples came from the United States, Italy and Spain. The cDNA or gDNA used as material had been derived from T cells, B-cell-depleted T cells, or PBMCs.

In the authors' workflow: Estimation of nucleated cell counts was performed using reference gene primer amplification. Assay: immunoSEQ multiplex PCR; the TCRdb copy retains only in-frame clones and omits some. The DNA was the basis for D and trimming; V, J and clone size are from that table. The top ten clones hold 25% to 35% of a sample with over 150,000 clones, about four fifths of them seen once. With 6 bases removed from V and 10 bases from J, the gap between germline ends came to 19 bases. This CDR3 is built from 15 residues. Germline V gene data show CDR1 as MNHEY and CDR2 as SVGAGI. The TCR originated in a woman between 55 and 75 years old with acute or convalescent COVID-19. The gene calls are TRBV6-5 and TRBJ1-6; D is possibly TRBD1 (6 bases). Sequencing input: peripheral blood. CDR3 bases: TGTGCCAGCAGAACTAAAGAACACAGGGAATCACCCCTCCACTTT. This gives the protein CASRTKEHRESPLHF.